One and the same sample provided the 29 T cell receptor beta chains below, sequenced in a study of T-cell reconstitution after alpha-beta-depleted transplantation in children (dated by TCRdb to 2016 to 2017). Results and caveats for the whole study, not just this receptor: Hyperexpanded clone frequencies declined over subsequent months; after one year, T-cell counts and TCRbeta diversity were mostly attributed to newly produced T cells.

No antigens are known for them. The sample's treatment or condition label is to be understood as: allogeneic hematopoietic cell transplantation with graft depleted of TCRalphabeta T cells and CD19 B cells. The library came from PCR. The sequencer was an Illumina HiSeq 2500. To normalize quantification of the TCRbeta repertoire, the TCR libraries were built with molecular barcoding that relied on unique molecular identifiers. In TCRdb, the public reads were trimmed at Q25 with fastp and aligned with MiXCR, with productive beta chains retained. Identical CDR3 protein sequences are pooled into one entry, listed with their most common genes and DNA. The sample table records approximately 300,000 distinct CDR3 sequences; approximately 7.3% of these occur just once. The ten top clones hold 9.1% of the sample. The source was peripheral blood, collected 360 days after TCRalphabeta/CD19-depleted stem cell transplant. The receptors shown here come from a female patient aged 2-15 years who had a stem cell transplant for Fanconi anemia, so the T cells may come from the graft donor.

This clonotype was seen more than once but under ten times. The chain is built from TRBV7-9 and TRBJ2-1; D ambiguous. The CDR3 runs 14 residues. Deletions cut 8 bases from V and 0 bases from J, with 11 bases between. Germline V gene sequence: CDR1 SEHNR, CDR2 FQNEAQ (reference sequence). This CDR3 is CASGDTFSYNEQFF. For the CDR3, the DNA is TGTGCCAGCGGCGACACGTTCTCCTACAATGAGCAGTTCTTC.

This clonotype was seen at least ten times. The rearrangement joins TRBV5-1 to TRBJ1-2, with D uncertain. This CDR3 is built from 13 residues. Germline V gives CDR1 SGHRS, CDR2 YFSETQ. Trimming removed 2 bases at V and 4 bases at J, with 9 bases between. Here the CDR3 DNA reads TGCGCCAGCAGCTTTACGGGAACCTATGGCTACACCTTC. The encoded protein is CASSFTGTYGYTF. The full variable domain, its missing parts supplied by reference TRBV5-1 and TRBJ1-2, is KAGVTQTPRYLIKTRGQQVTLSCSPISGHRSVSWYQQTPGQGLQFLFEYFSETQRNKGNFPGRFSGRQFSNSRSEMNVSTLELGDSALYLCASSFTGTYGYTFGSGTRLTVV.

This clonotype was counted at least ten times. The chain joins TRBV11-1 to TRBJ2-1, with D possibly TRBD2 on 6 matching bases. The CDR3 contains 18 residues. Between the trimmed V and J ends, which lost 2 bases and 5 bases, there was a span of 22 bases. The germline V gene has CDR1 SGHAT and CDR2 FQDESV (reference sequence). The CDR3 is CASSLQVGGVMRNNEQFF. Written as DNA, the CDR3 is TGTGCCAGCAGCTTACAGGTCGGCGGGGTAATGAGGAACAATGAGCAGTTCTTC.

The rearrangement links TRBV11-1 to TRBJ2-1, with D perhaps TRBD2 (6 bases). The CDR3 covers 18 residues. The V gene lost 2 bases and the J gene lost 6 bases, with 23 bases spanning the gap. CDR1 SGHAT and CDR2 FQDESV come from the germline V gene (reference sequence). The CDR3 sequence is CASSLKWAAGLIFNEQFF. CDR3 nucleotide sequence: TGTGCCAGCAGCTTAAAGTGGGCGGCGGGGTTGATATTCAATGAGCAGTTCTTC.

Many counts were recorded for this clonotype. This chain uses TRBV5-1 with TRBJ2-2; 7 nucleotides align to TRBD1. This CDR3 is 14 amino acids long. V was pared by 0 bases and J by 6 bases, with 2 bases of the junction left unmatched. CDR1 is SGHRS and CDR2 is YFSETQ in the germline V gene. The DNA of the CDR3 is TGCGCCAGCAGCTTGGTCCAGGGGGCCGGGGAGCTGTTTTTT. Translating it yields CASSLVQGAGELFF.

This clonotype was picked up many times. In DNA form, the CDR3 reads TGTGCCAGCCGCCTGACTAGCGGGGGGGATCCGAACACCGGGGAGCTGTTTTTT. Translated: CASRLTSGGDPNTGELFF. The chain joins TRBV2 to TRBJ2-2; 14 bases line up with TRBD2. The germline gives CDR1 SNHLY, CDR2 FYNNEI. The CDR3 covers 18 residues. The V gene end was trimmed by 8 bases and the J gene end by 0 bases; junction bases not matched to a gene: 8.

The DNA for the CDR3 is TGTGCCAGCAGCTTAGCCCCCACGACAACTAATGAAAAACTGTTTTTT. Amino acids: CASSLAPTTTNEKLFF. The rearrangement uses TRBV7-2 and TRBJ1-4, with unresolved D. In germline, CDR1 is SGHTA, CDR2 FQGNSA. The germline V and J ends were trimmed by 0 bases and 0 bases, with 8 bases remaining between them. There are 16 residues in the CDR3.

This clonotype was detected only a few times. This sequence joins TRBV7-2 and TRBJ1-4; D not certain. The V gene's germline CDR1 is SGHTA and CDR2 FQGNSA. The CDR3 totals 13 residues. V dropped 1 base and J dropped 12 bases, with 12 bases sitting between them. This CDR3 reads CASSLVTQRQLFF. CDR3 DNA: TGTGCCAGCAGCTTAGTTACCCAAAGGCAACTGTTTTTT.

In its sample, this clonotype was seen a few times. The chain couples TRBV6-1 to TRBJ2-7; D gene ambiguous. V was pared by 5 bases and J by 5 bases, with 16 bases between. This CDR3 spans 14 amino acids. CDR1 MNHNS and CDR2 SASEGT come from the germline V gene. The chain's CDR3 is CASSPYLNPDEQYV. The CDR3 DNA sequence: TGTGCCAGCAGTCCGTACCTAAACCCGGACGAGCAGTACGTC.

This clonotype turned up a few times. V is TRBV20-1 and J is TRBJ2-7; 12 bases align to TRBD2. CDR1 DFQATT and CDR2 SNEGSKA come from the germline V gene (reference sequence). CDR3 length: 19 residues. The V segment lost 7 bases and the J segment 0 bases; nucleotides outside the gene matches: 19. CDR3 in DNA: TGCAGTGTCCCCCTAGGAGGACTAGCGGGAATTTTAGACTCCTACGAGCAGTACTTC. It yields the protein CSVPLGGLAGILDSYEQYF.

This clonotype showed up many times. Mismatch with germline at one junction end may stem from a read error. The chain carries TRBV6-2 or TRBV6-3 and TRBJ2-1; 14 positions agree with TRBD2. CDR1 and CDR2 from the germline V gene are MNHEY and SVGEGT. The CDR3 loop spans 16 amino acids. The CDR3 is CASSPPGRLAGGLFVF. As DNA, the CDR3 is TGTGCCAGCAGTCCTCCCGGTAGACTAGCGGGAGGGCTTTTCGTCTTC.

This clonotype was counted a few times. The gene calls are TRBV7-9 and TRBJ1-2; 9 bases are a match to TRBD1. Germline CDR1 and CDR2: SEHNR and FQNEAQ (reference sequence). The CDR3 consists of 14 residues. After removal of 5 bases from V and 6 bases from J, the junction contained 7 bases not matched to a gene. CDR3 loop: CASSPDDRGNGYTF. The CDR3 nucleotides read TGTGCCAGCAGCCCCGACGACAGGGGGAATGGCTACACCTTC.

Many counts were recorded for this clonotype. The rearrangement links TRBV12-3 or TRBV12-4 to TRBJ1-2; 10 bases are shared with TRBD1. The CDR3 is 14 amino acids. With 8 bases clipped from V and 8 bases from J, the junction kept 11 bases outside the gene matches. CDR3 DNA: TGTGCCAGCGGAAGGGACAGGGGATTGCTCGGCTACACCTTC. Translating gives CASGRDRGLLGYTF.

The chain combines TRBV7-2 with TRBJ2-1; weak D call: TRBD2 (7 bases). Germline loops: CDR1 SGHTA, CDR2 FQGNSA. The CDR3 is made up of 17 amino acids. Trimming left V 3 bases short and J 6 bases short, with 21 bases between. CDR3 DNA: TGTGCCAGCAGCTTGAGTGGGAGGGGGGCTAACGGCAATGAGCAGTTCTTC. This sequence encodes CASSLSGRGANGNEQFF.

The sample holds many counts of this clonotype. The rearrangement links TRBV4-3 to TRBJ1-3; possibly TRBD1 for D (5 bases). Germline V gene sequence: CDR1 LGHNA, CDR2 YSLEER. The V end lost 1 base, the J end lost 2 bases, and 9 bases lay between the germline ends. This CDR3 region has 15 residues. CDR3 protein: CASSQGTGPGNTIYF. DNA for the CDR3: TGCGCCAGCAGCCAAGGCACAGGCCCTGGAAACACCATATATTTT.

Many counts were recorded for this clonotype. V usage is TRBV25-1 and J usage is TRBJ2-7; 7 nucleotides align to TRBD2. The CDR3 sequence is 17 residues long. Germline CDR1 is MGHDK and CDR2 is SYGVNS. V gave up 5 bases and J gave up 2 bases; unmatched junction bases: 15. The CDR3 DNA reads as TGTGCCAGCAGTTCGGAAGCAGGGTACGGGAGGCCCTACGAGCAGTACTTC. Its translation: CASSSEAGYGRPYEQYF.

This clonotype was detected many times. The chain couples TRBV12-3 or TRBV12-4 to TRBJ2-1; D possibly corresponds to TRBD1 (6 bases). Trimming shortened V by 2 bases and J by 2 bases, and 10 bases separated the two germline ends. The CDR3 spans 15 residues. The CDR3 here is CASSLQGSTYNEQFF. In nucleotides, the CDR3 is TGTGCCAGCAGTTTACAGGGGTCTACCTACAATGAGCAGTTCTTC.

This clonotype was recorded many times. The chain joins TRBV27 to TRBJ1-5, with D perhaps TRBD1 (5 bases). The CDR3 has 15 residues. CDR1 and CDR2 from the germline V gene are MNHEY and SMNVEV (reference sequence). V was cut by 7 bases and J by 0 bases, with 13 bases left in between. The CDR3 nucleotides read TGTGCCAGCAAAACCAGGGAATATAGCAATCAGCCCCAGCATTTT. Translating gives CASKTREYSNQPQHF.

This clonotype was observed many times. The chain recombines TRBV10-3 with TRBJ2-1, with D uncertain. V was trimmed by 11 bases and J by 5 bases, leaving 16 bases between them. This CDR3 has 13 amino acids. The V gene's germline CDR1 is ENHRY and CDR2 SYGVKD. In DNA, the CDR3 is TGTGCCGCCGATATACTCTTCAACAATGAGCAGTTCTTC. The encoded protein is CAADILFNNEQFF.

The J gene is TRBJ2-1, the V gene TRBV5-6; D unclear. Per the germline V gene, CDR1 is SGHDT and CDR2 is YYEEEE. The CDR3 runs to 14 residues. V lost 3 bases and J 7 bases, leaving 14 bases between the germline ends. CDR3 sequence (DNA): TGTGCCAGCAGCTCCCCGGTCGAAGTTAATGAGCAGTTCTTC. Translation: CASSSPVEVNEQFF.

A few counts support this clonotype. This chain connects TRBV5-1 to TRBJ1-2, with 8 bases fitting TRBD1. J gave up 5 bases and V 4 bases, and 7 bases lay outside the gene matches. Germline V gene lookup returns CDR1 SGHRS and CDR2 YFSETQ. The CDR3 sequence is 14 residues long. The CDR3: CASSPWTGRYGYTF. Here the CDR3 DNA reads TGCGCCAGCAGCCCGTGGACAGGGCGTTATGGCTACACCTTC.

This clonotype has more than one count but fewer than ten. The J gene is TRBJ2-7, the V gene TRBV12-3 or TRBV12-4; TRBD1 matches 8 bases. The CDR3 extends over 13 amino acids. With 6 bases clipped from V and 2 bases from J, the junction kept 3 bases outside the gene matches. The CDR3 DNA reads TGTGCCAGCAGGCGGACAGGGCCCTACGAGCAGTACTTC. This codes for CASRRTGPYEQYF.

This clonotype has at least ten counts. This chain uses TRBV5-1 with TRBJ2-3; 8 bases line up with TRBD1. The V gene's germline CDR1 is SGHRS and CDR2 YFSETQ. V gave up 2 bases and J gave up 0 bases; unmatched junction bases: 5. This CDR3 contains 16 residues. CDR3 sequence: CASSLKDRESTDTQYF. The DNA for the CDR3 is TGCGCCAGCAGCTTAAAGGACAGGGAAAGCACAGATACGCAGTATTTT.

This clonotype has ten or more counts. The CDR3 nucleotides are TGTGCCAGCAGTACCAGGGGGCGCGAATACAATGAGCAGTTCTTC. Translating gives CASSTRGREYNEQFF. V gene TRBV6-2 or TRBV6-3 combines with J gene TRBJ2-1; TRBD1 matches at 8 bases. Germline V lookup: CDR1 MNHEY, CDR2 SVGEGT. This CDR3 region has 15 residues. V lost 5 bases, J lost 4 bases, and 7 bases stayed unmatched.

In its sample, this clonotype was seen a few times. The rearrangement uses TRBV20-1 and TRBJ1-1, with D perhaps TRBD1 (6 bases). CDR1 is DFQATT and CDR2 is SNEGSKA in the germline V gene (reference sequence). Trimming left V 0 bases short and J 4 bases short, with 12 bases between. The CDR3 covers 14 residues. The CDR3 region is CSARDPQGGTEAFF. Here the CDR3 DNA reads TGCAGTGCTAGAGACCCCCAAGGGGGCACTGAAGCTTTCTTT.

This clonotype was seen a handful of times. This chain joins TRBV14 and TRBJ2-2, with D uncertain. This CDR3 is built from 14 residues. With 6 bases removed from V and 1 base from J, the gap between germline ends came to 9 bases. CDR1 and CDR2 (germline): SGHDN, FVKESK. CDR3 residues: CASSIRLNTGELFF. The CDR3 DNA reads as TGTGCCAGCAGTATTAGGTTGAACACCGGGGAGCTGTTTTTT.

This clonotype was recorded at least ten times. This rearrangement joins TRBV7-8 to TRBJ2-2, with D possibly called TRBD1 or TRBD2 (5 bases each). CDR1 SGHVS and CDR2 FQNEAQ come from the germline V gene. Trimming shortened V by 1 base and J by 4 bases, and 10 bases separated the two germline ends. The CDR3 spans 15 residues. The CDR3 nucleotides are TGTGCCAGCAGCTTAGGGGGGTACGGCACCGGGGAGCTGTTTTTT. This sequence encodes CASSLGGYGTGELFF. Using reference TRBV7-8 and TRBJ2-2 for the parts outside the CDR3, the full variable domain is GAGVSQSPRYKVAKRGQDVALRCDPISGHVSLFWYQQALGQGPEFLTYFQNEAQLDKSGLPSDRFFAERPEGSVSTLKIQRTQQEDSAVYLCASSLGGYGTGELFFGEGSRLTVL.

This clonotype was recorded many times. The V and J genes are TRBV28 and TRBJ2-6; no definite D call. From germline, CDR1 is MDHEN and CDR2 SYDVKM. CDR3 length: 12 residues. The V and J ends lost 2 bases and 8 bases respectively, with 4 bases between them. The CDR3 reads CASSLMTNVLTF. CDR3 nucleotides: TGTGCCAGCAGTTTAATGACCAACGTCCTGACTTTC.

The chain has TRBV11-2 and TRBJ1-1, with D tentatively TRBD1 (5 bases). Germline V gives CDR1 SGHAT, CDR2 FQNNGV. The CDR3 is 15 amino acids. V dropped 2 bases and J dropped 4 bases, with 14 bases sitting between them. CDR3 coding DNA: TGTGCCAGCAGCTTAAAATCAGGGCGGGGCACTGAAGCTTTCTTT. Residues: CASSLKSGRGTEAFF.